The source of this TCR beta chain is a study of blood T cell repertoires in COVID-19. Study details: COVID-19 samples, acute and convalescent, were from the United States, Italy and Spain. T cells, B-cell-depleted T cells, or PBMCs provided the cDNA or gDNA that served as material.

Germline CDR1 reads MNHEY; CDR2 reads SVGAGI. CDR3 length: 16 residues. V was pared by 2 bases and J by 4 bases, with 10 bases of the junction left unmatched. Original data processing: From reference gene primer amplification, estimates of nucleated cell counts were derived. Sequenced by immunoSEQ multiplex PCR; TCRdb stores in-frame clones only, minus some. The V and J calls and the clone size are those of that table, but D and trimming were determined from the DNA. Of about 110,000 clones in the sample, about 72% were seen once. This sequence was found in a woman aged 60 to 75 with acute or convalescent COVID-19. The V and J genes are TRBV6-5 and TRBJ1-1; 7 bases are a match to TRBD1. The sample taken for sequencing was peripheral blood. CDR3 sequence (DNA): TGTGCCAGCAGTTACGTTGCGACAGGGTTGGGCACTGAAGCTTTCTTT. This codes for CASSYVATGLGTEAFF.